Here is one T cell receptor (beta chain) with its context. Original methodology: Counts of nucleated cells, estimated from reference gene primer amplification, were obtained. Sequenced by immunoSEQ multiplex PCR; TCRdb stores in-frame clones only, minus some. Clone size and the V and J calls come from that table; the DNA yielded D and trimming. This table has about 310,000 clones, 80% to 90% appearing once. V lost 0 bases and J lost 8, with 13 bases in between. The CDR3 is 14 residues long. Germline CDR1 MNHNY, CDR2 SVGAGI (reference sequence). This sample was taken from a study of blood T cell repertoires in COVID-19. Overall study: Samples came from the United States, Italy and Spain, spanning acute and convalescent COVID-19. PBMCs, B-cell-depleted T cells, or T cells were the source of the cDNA or gDNA that made up the material.

The clonotype comes from a man aged 45-65 years with active or convalescent COVID-19. Sequencing was done on a sample of peripheral blood. The chain recombines TRBV6-6 with TRBJ1-2; D perhaps matches TRBD1 (6 bases). CDR3 bases: TGTGCCAGCAGTTACTCGATACAGGGAAGGGGCTACACCTTC. This gives the protein CASSYSIQGRGYTF.